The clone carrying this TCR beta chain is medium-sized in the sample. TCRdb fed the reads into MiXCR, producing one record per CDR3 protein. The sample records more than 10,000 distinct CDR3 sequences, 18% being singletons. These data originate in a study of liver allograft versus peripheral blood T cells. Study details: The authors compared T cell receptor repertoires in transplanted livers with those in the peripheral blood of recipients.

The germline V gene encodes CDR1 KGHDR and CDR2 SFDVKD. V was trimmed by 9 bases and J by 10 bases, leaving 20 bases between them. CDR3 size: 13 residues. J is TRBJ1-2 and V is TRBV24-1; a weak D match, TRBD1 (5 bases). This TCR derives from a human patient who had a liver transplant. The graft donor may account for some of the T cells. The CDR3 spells CATWVGGRIIYTF. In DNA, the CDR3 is TGTGCCACCTGGGTTGGGGGACGGATTATCTACACCTTC.